This T cell receptor (beta chain) is from a study of T cell clones after liver transplantation (dated by TCRdb to 2018 to 2020). General notes on the study: Samples were obtained from ITN030ST, a randomized trial in which withdrawal of immunosuppression was attempted within 2 years of liver transplantation. As an antigen-independent comparator for donor-reactive sequences, third party-reactive TCRbeta sequences were also identified from pre-transplant MLRs. The study cohort included 8 liver transplant recipients, of whom 3 were classified as tolerant and 5 as non-tolerant. Three of the eight recipients were HCV-positive; the others were transplanted for non-autoimmune, non-viral indications. Blood samples were collected pre-transplant, pre-randomization before withdrawal, and post-randomization after either complete withdrawal or failed withdrawal. To count as tolerant, a recipient had to stay completely off immunosuppression for at least one year without liver enzymes climbing beyond twice the upper limit of normal. Subjects received no induction therapy and standard immunosuppression until randomization at 12-24 months post-transplant. After a pre-transplant mixed lymphocyte reaction, TCRbeta sequencing was used to pinpoint donor-reactive T cell clones, which were subsequently tracked in post-transplant blood. Results the study describes overall, beyond this receptor: Circulating donor-reactive CD4 TCRbeta sequences fell significantly post-transplant in 5 of 8 subjects, irrespective of tolerance or HCV status. A greater decline was seen for donor-reactive sequences than for third party-reactive sequences, suggesting partial antigen-specific deletion unrelated to withdrawal success. Because allograft tissue specimens were not available, migration of donor-reactive T cells into the graft, rather than deletion, may have occurred. In two subjects, low numbers of available donor cells limited the measurable donor-reactive repertoire. After accounting for repertoire turnover, donor-reactive detection was significantly reduced in 7 of 8 subjects for CD4 and 8 of 8 for CD8. The conclusions were preliminary, being limited by small, heterogeneous patient numbers and by non-standardized post-transplant time points.

In regard to this clone: What antigen it recognizes has not been identified. The input lacks base qualities; no much larger clone sits a single base away.

Here V drops 5 bases and J drops 4 bases, and the junction holds 9 bases not matched to any gene. The CDR3 measures 17 amino acids from cysteine to phenylalanine. The read is trimmed to its CDR3 DNA, 51 bases read in frame from base 1. CDR1 and CDR2 are read off the germline V gene (reference sequence) as SSHAT and FNYEAQ. High-throughput TCRbeta CDR3 sequencing of frozen genomic DNA was performed by immunoSEQ, including PCR amplification, mapping, bias correction and internal controls. Turning to the authors' computational methods: Only productive rearrangements were retained, and each unique TCRbeta sequence was defined by its CDR3 nucleotide sequence together with its V and J gene. For classification of a sequence as donor-reactive, at least 5-fold expansion in CFSE-low cells relative to unstimulated pre-transplant cells and a frequency of at least 0.01% were required. Minimum frequency thresholds were set for each subject on the basis of the unstimulated sample with the lowest template count, so that a detection power of at least 90% was ensured. Jensen-Shannon divergence between the top 1000 TCRbeta sequences post-transplant and pre-transplant was used to measure repertoire turnover. Two-sided Fisher's exact tests were used to test for changes in how often donor-reactive sequences were detected. TCRdb took this table from immuneACCESS and kept in-frame rearrangements with V and J called. Such tables lack part of the clones; where checked against another copy, unresolved V genes explain under half of the gap, and the rest is unexplained. That table is the source of V, J and clone size, and D and trimming were worked out from the DNA. Across this sample there are about 25,000 clones, with around three quarters seen only once. The biggest ten clones account for approximately 3% of the sample.

Taken with the paper, the label for time point translates to: pre-transplant. Thawed unstimulated PBMCs were stained for CD3, CD4 and CD8 and FACS-sorted into CD3+CD4+ and CD3+CD8+ populations. All 8 studied subjects were randomized to withdrawal of immunosuppression. The Qiagen DNeasy Blood and Tissue Kit was used for isolation of genomic DNA. Sample: CD4+ T cells from blood, taken before liver transplant. The chain is made from TRBV7-7 and TRBJ2-2; TRBD2 agrees with 11 junctional bases. The receptor was isolated from a human donor who received a liver transplant. The CDR3: CASSRTSGLPGTGELFF. The nucleotide sequence is given as TGTGCCAGCAGCCGGACTAGCGGGCTCCCGGGCACCGGGGAGCTGTTTTTT.